This TCR beta chain originates from a study of shared clonotypes between healthy human individuals. Assay used: immunoSEQ multiplex PCR; TCRdb lists only in-frame clones, some missing. The sample includes approximately 2,300,000 clones, 85% to 95% of them seen just once. Looked up from germline, CDR1 is SGHTA and CDR2 is FQGNSA. The CDR3 totals 16 residues. Trimming cost V 5 bases and J 0 bases; bases outside gene matches: 8. The sample was naive CD4+ T cells from PBMCs. The subset here: CD45RA+ positively selected. The gene calls are TRBV7-2 and TRBJ1-1; 8 positions match TRBD1. The sequence was obtained from a man aged 18 to 30 in good health. Some clones in this sample may be carry-over from other donors' samples. The CDR3 DNA is TGTGCCAGCAGCAAAGACAGGGGCGCGATGAACACTGAAGCTTTCTTT. Encoded protein: CASSKDRGAMNTEAFF.